Presented here are 16 T cell receptor beta chains from one specimen sequenced in a study of OX40 agonist ivuxolimab in advanced cancers. TCRdb's table, derived via immunoSEQ multiplex PCR, lists solely in-frame clones and lacks some. The sample carries tens of thousands of clones, roughly nine tenths recorded once. The material sequenced was CD4+ or CD8+ T cells sorted from blood, taken in a trial of the OX40 agonist ivuxolimab. The receptors were gathered from an adult with an advanced solid tumor such as melanoma, head and neck, liver or kidney cancer.

This rearrangement joins TRBV28 to TRBJ2-7; 9 bases fit TRBD2. Trimming cost V 7 bases and J 1 base; bases outside gene matches: 8. The V gene's germline CDR1 is MDHEN and CDR2 SYDVKM. The CDR3 has 15 residues. The CDR3 spells CASNGAGGFSYEQYF. CDR3 bases: TGTGCCAGCAACGGGGCGGGGGGGTTTTCCTACGAGCAGTACTTC.

V gene TRBV6-6 combines with J gene TRBJ2-2; tentative D call: TRBD2 (6 bases). Germline assignment: CDR1 MNHNY and CDR2 SVGAGI (reference sequence). CDR3 length: 16 residues. V was clipped by 2 bases and J by 3 bases, with 13 bases between them. CDR3 coding DNA: TGTGCCAGCAGTTACCTTCGGGGGAGCGACACCGGGGAGCTGTTTTTT. As protein: CASSYLRGSDTGELFF.

The chain employs TRBV30 and TRBJ2-7; 7 bases align to TRBD2. Trimming cost V 7 bases and J 5 bases; bases outside gene matches: 14. Germline V lookup: CDR1 GTSNPN, CDR2 SVGIG (reference sequence). This CDR3 is built from 14 residues. In DNA, the CDR3 is TGTGCCTCGACGGCCCGGCCGGGAGGTAACGAGCAGTACTTC. Translating gives CASTARPGGNEQYF.

The genes are TRBV5-1 and TRBJ1-3, with 9 bases identical to TRBD1. CDR3 length equals 15 residues. V dropped 4 bases and J dropped 3; count of bases not matched to a gene: 5. Germline V gene sequence: CDR1 SGHRS, CDR2 YFSETQ. The DNA of the CDR3 is TGCGCCAGCAGCGCTAGGACAGGGGATGGAAACACCATATATTTT. Translating gives CASSARTGDGNTIYF.

J is TRBJ2-7 and V is TRBV4-1; D might be TRBD1 (6 bases). Trimming removed 3 bases at V and 2 bases at J, with 20 bases between. This CDR3 comprises 17 residues. CDR1 is MGHRA and CDR2 is YSYEKL in the germline V gene. The CDR3 is CASSHLPRGQRAYEQYF. CDR3 sequence (DNA): TGCGCCAGCAGCCACCTCCCTCGAGGACAGAGGGCCTACGAGCAGTACTTC.

The rearrangement joins TRBV30 to TRBJ1-5; 9 nucleotides line up with TRBD1. In germline, CDR1 is GTSNPN, CDR2 SVGIG (reference sequence). There are 13 residues in the CDR3. V dropped 5 bases and J dropped 6; count of bases not matched to a gene: 5. CDR3 sequence (DNA): TGTGCCTGGGGGGGACAGGGCGGTCAGCCCCAGCATTTT. Its translation is CAWGGQGGQPQHF.

J is TRBJ2-7 and V is TRBV7-3, with TRBD1 matching 7 bases. Germline lookup yields CDR1 SGHTA and CDR2 FQGTGA. The V and J ends lost 3 bases and 4 bases, in that order; junction bases with no gene match: 27. The CDR3 length is 21 residues. CDR3 nucleotides: TGTGCCAGCAGCTTTTCGGGGTCCTTGGACAGGCCCTCCCCAAGTAGGTACGAGCAGTACTTC. Amino acids: CASSFSGSLDRPSPSRYEQYF.

The rearrangement uses TRBV30 and TRBJ1-5, with a possible D match to TRBD1 (6 bases). Germline values: CDR1 GTSNPN, CDR2 SVGIG (reference sequence). This CDR3 spans 12 amino acids. V was shortened by 0 bases and J by 11 bases, with 11 bases between the two germline ends. CDR3 sequence: CAWSVIEGAQHF. The CDR3 DNA reads TGTGCCTGGAGTGTGATAGAGGGGGCCCAGCATTTT.

The chain couples TRBV7-9 to TRBJ1-4; D not certain. The germline CDR1 and CDR2 sequences are SEHNR and FQNEAQ (reference sequence). V was cut by 8 bases and J by 8 bases, with 6 bases left in between. CDR3 length equals 10 residues. The CDR3 DNA reads TGTGCCAGCTTCGGGGAAAAACTGTTTTTT. As protein: CASFGEKLFF.

The chain couples TRBV28 to TRBJ2-5, with 12 nucleotides matching TRBD2. The CDR3 has 15 amino acids. CDR1 MDHEN and CDR2 SYDVKM come from the germline V gene. The junction had 5 bases not matched to a gene; V was cut back by 5 bases and J by 4 bases. The CDR3: CASSELAGGTETQYF. The CDR3 DNA follows: TGTGCCAGCAGTGAACTAGCGGGAGGAACAGAGACCCAGTACTTC.

The sample holds one count of this clone. The rearrangement joins TRBV5-6 to TRBJ2-5; TRBD2 might be the D (5 bases). CDR1 SGHDT and CDR2 YYEEEE come from the germline V gene. V was clipped by 3 bases and J by 5 bases, with 11 bases between them. This CDR3 comprises 13 residues. CDR3 sequence reads: CASSWATGETQYF. The CDR3 nucleotides read TGTGCCAGCAGCTGGGCCACGGGGGAGACCCAGTACTTC. Full variable domain (missing parts from reference TRBV5-6 and TRBJ2-5): DAGVTQSPTHLIKTRGQQVTLRCSPKSGHDTVSWYQQALGQGPQFIFQYYEEEERQRGNFPDRFSGHQFPNYSSELNVNALLLGDSALYLCASSWATGETQYFGPGTRLLVL.

The chain joins TRBV28 to TRBJ1-3; weak D call: TRBD1 (5 bases). The germline gives CDR1 MDHEN, CDR2 SYDVKM. The CDR3 runs to 16 residues. Trimming left V 5 bases short and J 7 bases short, with 21 bases between. Written as DNA, the CDR3 is TGTGCCAGCAGTCCCCCCAGGTTCGACTGGGGGAACACCATATATTTT. Its translation: CASSPPRFDWGNTIYF. Full variable domain (outside the CDR3, taken from reference TRBV28 and TRBJ1-3): DVKVTQSSRYLVKRTGEKVFLECVQDMDHENMFWYRQDPGLGLRLIYFSYDVKMKEKGDIPEGYSVSREKKERFSLILESASTNQTSMYLCASSPPRFDWGNTIYFGEGSWLTVV.

V gene TRBV6-6 combines with J gene TRBJ2-1; TRBD1 or TRBD2 may be the D gene (5 bases each). The CDR3 sequence is 14 residues long. The germline V gene has CDR1 MNHNY and CDR2 SVGAGI (reference sequence). V was trimmed by 5 bases and J by 5 bases, leaving 13 bases between them. The CDR3 nucleotides read TGTGCCAGCAGTCAAACCGGGACGGACAATGAGCAGTTCTTC. It is translated as CASSQTGTDNEQFF.

The chain links TRBV29-1 to TRBJ2-3; D is undetermined. The CDR3 is 13 residues long. V was cut by 4 bases and J by 4 bases, with 12 bases left in between. CDR1 is SQVTM and CDR2 is ANQGSEA in the germline V gene. The CDR3 loop reads CSVGSGVADTQYF. In DNA form, the CDR3 reads TGCAGCGTTGGAAGTGGGGTCGCAGATACGCAGTATTTT.

This rearrangement joins TRBV19 to TRBJ2-6, with 9 bases identical to TRBD1. Looked up from germline, CDR1 is LNHDA and CDR2 is SQIVND (reference sequence). There are 18 residues in the CDR3. The V and J ends lost 10 bases and 0 bases, in that order; junction bases with no gene match: 13. The CDR3 spells CATRRGQGLSSGANVLTF. CDR3 nucleotides: TGTGCCACCCGAAGGGGACAGGGATTATCCTCTGGGGCCAACGTCCTGACTTTC.

The rearrangement joins TRBV28 to TRBJ2-1; no clear D. CDR3 size: 14 residues. In germline, CDR1 is MDHEN, CDR2 SYDVKM. With 6 bases removed from V and 3 bases from J, the gap between germline ends came to 12 bases. This CDR3 reads CASRAGASYNEQFF. The CDR3 nucleotides are TGTGCCAGCAGGGCCGGTGCCAGCTACAATGAGCAGTTCTTC.